This TCR beta chain stems from a study of T-cell memory formation after mild COVID-19. A single record per CDR3 protein comes from TCRdb applying MiXCR to the 5' RACE reads. The sample gives hundreds of thousands of distinct CDR3 sequences, under 20% of which show up once; 20% to 25% is in the top ten. The CDR3 sequence is 12 residues long. The germline V gene has CDR1 DFQATT and CDR2 SNEGSKA (reference sequence). V lost 3 bases to trimming and J lost 10 bases, with 15 bases between them. The TCR comes from a young man who had mild COVID-19 (a few samples of this study predate the infection). Cell type and time point are not known. The chain combines TRBV20-1 with TRBJ1-2; unclear D gene. The sequenced sample was PBMCs or a T cell subset sorted from them (not recorded which). In DNA form, the CDR3 reads TGCAGTGCTAGGACCAGTCAGGAGACCTACACCTTC. This sequence encodes CSARTSQETYTF.